This T cell receptor beta chain appears in the sequencing data of a study of cytomegalovirus exposure and HLA in healthy donors. The study's findings and limits: Later analysis associated a missense DCLRE1C variant with TCR beta V- and J-gene trimming. The authors considered a cluster of highly shared sequence variants likely to be a sequencing artifact. Some 16,000 TCR beta sequences were associated with HLA alleles at 0.05 false discovery rate in a later analysis.

The PCR ran on 60 Vbeta and 13 Jbeta primers. Profiling relied on immunoSEQ multiplex PCR, and the TCRdb table lists in-frame clones only, not all of them. The table lists 150,000 or so clones, around 81% of them singletons, with 2% to 2.5% in the top ten. This clone was detected only once. Its antigen is as yet unknown. The CDR3 runs to 13 residues. CDR1 SGHVS and CDR2 FNYEAQ come from the germline V gene. Material: PBMCs. The TCR was taken from a man aged 45-65 years in good health and CMV-seronegative. The chain carries TRBV7-6 and TRBJ2-5, with D perhaps TRBD2 (5 bases). The J call may be incorrect, as the DNA end agrees better with TRBJ2-7. CDR3 sequence: CASSNRDSYEQYF. The CDR3 coding sequence is TGTGCCAGCAGCAACCGGGACTCCTACGAGCAGTACTTC.